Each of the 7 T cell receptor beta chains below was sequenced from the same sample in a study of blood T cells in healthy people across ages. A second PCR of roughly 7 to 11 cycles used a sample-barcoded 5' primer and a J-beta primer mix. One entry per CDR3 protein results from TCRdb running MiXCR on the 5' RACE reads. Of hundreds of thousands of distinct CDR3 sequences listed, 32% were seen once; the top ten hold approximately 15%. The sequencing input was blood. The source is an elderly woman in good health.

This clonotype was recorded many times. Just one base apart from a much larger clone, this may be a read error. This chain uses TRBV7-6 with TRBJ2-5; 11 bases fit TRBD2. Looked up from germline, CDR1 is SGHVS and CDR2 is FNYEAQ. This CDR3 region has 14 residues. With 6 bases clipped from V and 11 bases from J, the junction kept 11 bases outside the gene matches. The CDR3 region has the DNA TGTGCCAGCAGTTCCGGGACTAGCGGCAATGAGCAGTACTTC. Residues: CASSSGTSGNEQYF. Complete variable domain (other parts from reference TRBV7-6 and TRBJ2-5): GAGVSQSPRYKVTKRGQDVALRCDPISGHVSLYWYRQALGQGPEFLTYFNYEAQQDKSGLPNDRFSAERPEGSISTLTIQRTEQRDSAMYRCASSSGTSGNEQYFGPGTRLLVL.

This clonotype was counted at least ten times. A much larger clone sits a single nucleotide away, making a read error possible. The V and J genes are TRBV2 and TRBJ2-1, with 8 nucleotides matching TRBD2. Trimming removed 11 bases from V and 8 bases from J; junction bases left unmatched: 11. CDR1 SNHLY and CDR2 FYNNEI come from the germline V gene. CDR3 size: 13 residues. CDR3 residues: CASASGGCDEQFF. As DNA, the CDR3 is TGTGCCTCCGCGAGCGGGGGTTGCGATGAGCAGTTCTTC.

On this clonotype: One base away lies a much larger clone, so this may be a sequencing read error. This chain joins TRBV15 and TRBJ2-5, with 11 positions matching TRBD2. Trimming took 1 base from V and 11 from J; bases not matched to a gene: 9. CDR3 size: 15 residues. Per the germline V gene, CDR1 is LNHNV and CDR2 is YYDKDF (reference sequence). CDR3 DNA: TGTGCCACCAGCAGAGTAGCGGGGGGGCATGATGAGCAGTACTTC. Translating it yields CATSRVAGGHDEQYF. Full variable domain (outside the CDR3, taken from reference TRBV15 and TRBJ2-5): DAMVIQNPRYQVTQFGKPVTLSCSQTLNHNVMYWYQQKSSQAPKLLFHYYDKDFNNEADTPDNFQSRRPNTSFCFLDIRSPGLGDTAMYLCATSRVAGGHDEQYFGPGTRLLVL.

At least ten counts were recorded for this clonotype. Here the CDR3 DNA reads TGTGCCAGCAGCCTTAACCGGGACAGGGGAACCAATGAGCAGTTCTTC. Its translation: CASSLNRDRGTNEQFF. J is TRBJ2-1 and V is TRBV4-2, with TRBD1 identical over 10 bases. This CDR3 is 16 amino acids long. V lost 4 bases to trimming and J lost 6 bases; unmatched junction nucleotides: 9. Per germline, CDR1 LGHNA and CDR2 YNFKEQ.

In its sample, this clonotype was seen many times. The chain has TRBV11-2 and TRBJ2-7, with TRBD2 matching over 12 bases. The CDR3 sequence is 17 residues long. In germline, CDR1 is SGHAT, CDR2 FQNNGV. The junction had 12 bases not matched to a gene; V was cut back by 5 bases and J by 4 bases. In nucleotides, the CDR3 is TGTGCCAGCAGCCCCCCGGGCCTAGCGGGGGGGAGATACGAGCAGTACTTC. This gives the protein CASSPPGLAGGRYEQYF.

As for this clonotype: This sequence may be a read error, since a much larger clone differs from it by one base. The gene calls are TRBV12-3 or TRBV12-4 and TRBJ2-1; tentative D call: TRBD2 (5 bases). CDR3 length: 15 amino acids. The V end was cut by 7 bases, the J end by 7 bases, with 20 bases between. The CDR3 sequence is CASTVGLAIRNEQFF. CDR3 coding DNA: TGTGCCAGCACCGTAGGCTTAGCGATACGGAATGAGCAGTTCTTC.

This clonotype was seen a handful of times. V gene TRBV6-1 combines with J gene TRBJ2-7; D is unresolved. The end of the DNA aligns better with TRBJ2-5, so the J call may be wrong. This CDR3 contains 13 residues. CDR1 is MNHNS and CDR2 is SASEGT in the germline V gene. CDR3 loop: CASSQGGWETQYF. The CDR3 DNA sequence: TGTGCCAGCAGTCAAGGCGGATGGGAGACCCAGTACTTC.